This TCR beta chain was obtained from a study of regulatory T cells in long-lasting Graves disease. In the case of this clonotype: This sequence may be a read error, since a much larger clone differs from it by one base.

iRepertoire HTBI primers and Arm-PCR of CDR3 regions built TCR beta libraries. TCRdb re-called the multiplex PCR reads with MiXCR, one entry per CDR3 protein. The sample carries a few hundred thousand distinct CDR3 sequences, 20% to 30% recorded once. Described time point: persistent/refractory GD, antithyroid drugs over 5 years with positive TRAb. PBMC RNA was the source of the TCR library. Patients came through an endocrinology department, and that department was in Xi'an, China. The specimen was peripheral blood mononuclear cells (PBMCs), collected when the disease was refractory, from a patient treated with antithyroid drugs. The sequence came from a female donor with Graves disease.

CDR3 nucleotide sequence: TGTACCAGCAGTGGAACGGGACAGGGGTATGGCTACACCTTC. Protein product: CTSSGTGQGYGYTF. The V gene is TRBV2, the J gene TRBJ1-2; TRBD1 matches 10 bases. The CDR3 loop spans 14 amino acids. Germline V gene sequence: CDR1 SNHLY, CDR2 FYNNEI.